The 16 T cell receptor beta chains presented below share a single source sample, sequenced in a study of neurological immune-mediated disorders. TCRdb analysed the 5' RACE reads with MiXCR anew, one entry per CDR3 protein. The sample yields tens of thousands of distinct CDR3 sequences, 2.5% to 3% seen once. The specimen was PBMCs. These receptor sequences come from a woman aged 25 to 45 with multiple sclerosis.

The chain recombines TRBV18 with TRBJ1-4, with unresolved D. In germline, CDR1 is KGHSH, CDR2 LQKENI. With 2 bases removed from V and 6 bases from J, the gap between germline ends came to 7 bases. This CDR3 spans 13 amino acids. The CDR3 loop reads CASSPGSDEKLFF. The CDR3 nucleotides are TGTGCCAGCTCACCAGGGTCGGATGAAAAACTGTTTTTT.

In its sample, this clonotype was seen many times. The chain carries TRBV24-1 and TRBJ2-1, with 9 bases aligning to TRBD2. Losses at the gene ends were 7 bases for V and 5 bases for J; bases not matched to a gene: 8. This CDR3 region has 15 residues. CDR1 is KGHDR and CDR2 is SFDVKD in the germline V gene. As DNA, the CDR3 is TGTGCCACCAGGGAGCGGGAGGCGTTCAACAATGAGCAGTTCTTC. It encodes CATREREAFNNEQFF.

This clonotype was detected ten times or more. The V call is TRBV9, the J call TRBJ2-1; D possibly corresponds to TRBD1 (6 bases). V was shortened by 2 bases and J by 0 bases, with 15 bases between the two germline ends. The length of the CDR3 is 17 residues. Germline CDR1 is SGDLS and CDR2 is YYNGEE. Written as DNA, the CDR3 is TGTGCCAGCAGCGTTTGGGGGCGAGAGAGCTCCTACAATGAGCAGTTCTTC. Protein product: CASSVWGRESSYNEQFF. Combining the CDR3 with reference TRBV9 and TRBJ2-1 gives the whole variable domain DSGVTQTPKHLITATGQRVTLRCSPRSGDLSVYWYQQSLDQGLQFLIQYYNGEERAKGNILERFSAQQFPDLHSELNLSSLELGDSALYFCASSVWGRESSYNEQFFGPGTRLTVL.

With respect to this clonotype: Germline and junction disagree at one end, which may indicate a read error. J is TRBJ2-1 and V is TRBV7-7; D may be TRBD2 (6 bases). Per germline, CDR1 SSHAT and CDR2 FNYEAQ (reference sequence). This CDR3 comprises 14 residues. CDR3 protein: CASSPRLDTNEQFF. The DNA for the CDR3 is TGTGCTAGCAGTCCTCGACTAGATACCAATGAGCAGTTCTTC.

This clonotype has a count of ten or more. The chain uses TRBV19 and TRBJ2-7, with D maybe TRBD1 (6 bases). Germline loops: CDR1 LNHDA, CDR2 SQIVND (reference sequence). V was cut by 2 bases and J by 3 bases, with 8 bases left in between. CDR3 size: 13 residues. The CDR3 region has the DNA TGTGCCAGTAGTATACAGGGGAACTACGAGCAGTACTTC. Amino acid sequence: CASSIQGNYEQYF.

In its sample, this clonotype was seen a few times. The V gene is TRBV5-5, the J gene TRBJ2-1; 10 bases align to TRBD1. The germline CDR1 and CDR2 sequences are SGHKS and YYEKEE (reference sequence). Trimming removed 4 bases from V and 4 bases from J; junction bases left unmatched: 5. The CDR3 covers 15 residues. Written as DNA, the CDR3 is TGTGCCAGCAGCATTGCGGGACAGGGGTACAATGAGCAGTTCTTC. Its protein product is CASSIAGQGYNEQFF.

This clonotype was detected many times. The CDR3 spells CSARLDRYPHEQYF. Written as DNA, the CDR3 is TGCAGTGCTAGATTGGACAGGTACCCACACGAGCAGTACTTC. V gene TRBV20-1 combines with J gene TRBJ2-7, with 7 bases aligning to TRBD1. The CDR3 is 14 amino acids. The V and J ends lost 2 bases and 5 bases, in that order; junction bases with no gene match: 9. Germline lookup yields CDR1 DFQATT and CDR2 SNEGSKA (reference sequence).

This clonotype was recorded at least ten times. The chain links TRBV5-1 to TRBJ2-1; D is uncertain. Germline V lookup: CDR1 SGHRS, CDR2 YFSETQ. Trimming left V 0 bases short and J 7 bases short, with 8 bases between. This CDR3 is 13 amino acids long. The CDR3 here is CASSLVVANEQFF. In nucleotides, the CDR3 is TGCGCCAGCAGCTTGGTAGTTGCGAATGAGCAGTTCTTC.

This clonotype was counted at least ten times. The genes are TRBV7-9 and TRBJ2-1; TRBD1 matches at 7 bases. This CDR3 comprises 11 residues. Germline-derived CDR1 and CDR2 are SEHNR and FQNEAQ (reference sequence). Trimming at V came to 5 bases and at J to 12 bases, leaving 4 bases not matched to a gene. CDR3 DNA: TGTGCCAGCAGCAGGGGGCTGGGGCAGTTCTTC. Translation gives CASSRGLGQFF.

This clonotype was seen many times. The chain employs TRBV7-9 and TRBJ1-2; D uncertain. With 2 bases removed from V and 0 bases from J, the gap between germline ends came to 7 bases. Looked up from germline, CDR1 is SEHNR and CDR2 is FQNEAQ (reference sequence). The CDR3 spans 14 residues. CDR3 sequence (DNA): TGTGCCAGCAGCTTAAGTAAAGCTAACTATGGCTACACCTTC. It codes for CASSLSKANYGYTF.

At least ten counts were recorded for this clonotype. This chain connects TRBV29-1 to TRBJ1-1; 8 nucleotides line up with TRBD1. Germline V gene sequence: CDR1 SQVTM, CDR2 ANQGSEA. The CDR3 has 13 residues. With V trimmed by 4 bases and J by 5 bases, 6 bases remained unmatched. CDR3 region: CSVVGRGRTEAFF. The CDR3 DNA reads TGCAGCGTTGTGGGCAGGGGGCGGACTGAAGCTTTCTTT.

This clonotype was seen repeatedly, ten times or more. V usage is TRBV20-1 and J usage is TRBJ2-1; the match to TRBD2 covers 12 bases. Per the germline V gene, CDR1 is DFQATT and CDR2 is SNEGSKA (reference sequence). This CDR3 has 14 amino acids. J gave up 6 bases and V 6 bases, and 6 bases lay outside the gene matches. This CDR3 is CSAPSGRAPNEQFF. The CDR3, as DNA: TGCAGTGCGCCTAGCGGGAGGGCCCCCAATGAGCAGTTCTTC.

This clonotype came up many times. DNA of the CDR3: TGTGCCAGCAGTTTATTTAGGACCGGGGGGGAGACCCAGTACTTC. Its translation is CASSLFRTGGETQYF. The chain combines TRBV28 with TRBJ2-5; 7 nucleotides match TRBD2. Per the germline V gene, CDR1 is MDHEN and CDR2 is SYDVKM. V lost 1 base, J lost 5 bases, and 7 bases stayed unmatched. CDR3 length: 15 residues.

This clonotype showed up many times. This chain links TRBV6-6 with TRBJ2-4; no clear D gene. The CDR3 is made up of 12 amino acids. The germline V and J ends were trimmed by 6 bases and 10 bases, with 13 bases remaining between them. Germline V lookup: CDR1 MNHNY, CDR2 SVGAGI (reference sequence). In DNA form, the CDR3 reads TGTGCCAGCAGCGGACCGACCCCTATTCAGTACTTC. Protein: CASSGPTPIQYF.

This clonotype showed up many times. This chain connects TRBV3-1 to TRBJ1-5; no clear D gene. V lost 5 bases and J 7 bases, leaving 15 bases between the germline ends. The CDR3 has 14 residues. Germline loops: CDR1 LGHDT, CDR2 YNNKEL (reference sequence). The CDR3, as DNA: TGTGCCAGCAGCTCAAGTCGGGGTCGACAGCCCCAGCATTTT. Translated: CASSSSRGRQPQHF.

This clonotype was recorded at least ten times. This chain links TRBV5-1 with TRBJ2-2, with unresolved D. The germline V and J ends were trimmed by 0 bases and 4 bases, with 4 bases remaining between them. Germline CDR1 is SGHRS and CDR2 is YFSETQ. The CDR3 contains 13 residues. In DNA form, the CDR3 reads TGCGCCAGCAGCTTGGCCCCCACCGGGGAGCTGTTTTTT. It codes for CASSLAPTGELFF.